This TCR beta chain was obtained from a study of shared clonotypes between healthy human individuals. Study-wide context: Used for every donor were three CD4 naive, three CD4 memory, two CD8 naive and one CD8 memory plate.

In the CD4+ fraction, cells were divided into CD45RA+ naive and CD45RA-negative memory subsets. The CDR3 extends over 13 amino acids. From germline, CDR1 is MNHEY and CDR2 SVGAGI. The V and J ends lost 8 bases and 4 bases respectively, with 14 bases between them. Sequencing used immunoSEQ multiplex PCR; TCRdb keeps in-frame clones, though not all of them. The sample yields approximately 330,000 clones, 73% seen once. The gene calls are TRBV6-5 and TRBJ1-2, with D uncertain. Sequencing was carried out using memory CD4+ T cells sorted from blood. Described subset: CD45RA-negative fraction. The receptor's source is a man aged 30 to 45 in good health. CDR3 loop: CASSYRDGYGYTF. CDR3 in DNA: TGTGCCAGCTCGTATAGGGATGGCTATGGCTACACCTTC.